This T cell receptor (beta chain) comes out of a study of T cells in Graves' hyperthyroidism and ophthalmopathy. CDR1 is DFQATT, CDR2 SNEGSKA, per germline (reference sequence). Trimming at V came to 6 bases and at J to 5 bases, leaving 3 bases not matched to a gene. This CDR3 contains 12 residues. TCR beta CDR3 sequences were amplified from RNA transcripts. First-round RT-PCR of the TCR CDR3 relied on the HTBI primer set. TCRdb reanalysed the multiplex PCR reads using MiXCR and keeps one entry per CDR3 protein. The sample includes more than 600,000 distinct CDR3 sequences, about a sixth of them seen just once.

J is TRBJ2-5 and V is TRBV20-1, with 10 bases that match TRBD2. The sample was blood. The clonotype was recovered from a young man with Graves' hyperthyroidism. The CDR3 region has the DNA TGCAGTGCAGCGGGAGGGAGGGAGACCCAGTACTTC. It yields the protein CSAAGGRETQYF.